These 18 T cell receptor beta chains were sequenced from one sample in a study of technical replicates of blood from a handful of donors. The method was immunoSEQ multiplex PCR; TCRdb's version includes in-frame clones alone and lacks a portion of them. The sample has about 80,000 clones, about nine tenths seen once. Sequencing was done on a sample of T cells isolated from PBMCs. The receptors shown here come from a human donor in good health.

V gene TRBV6-5 combines with J gene TRBJ2-3, with 8 bases identical to TRBD2. This CDR3 contains 13 residues. Germline lookup yields CDR1 MNHEY and CDR2 SVGAGI. Unmatched junction bases numbered 5, after V lost 2 bases and J lost 10 bases. The CDR3 is CASSYDGLASQYF. CDR3 nucleotides: TGTGCCAGCAGTTACGATGGACTAGCCTCGCAGTATTTT.

This clone showed up just once. The chain is built from TRBV7-2 and TRBJ2-5, with unresolved D. There are 12 residues in the CDR3. Trimming stripped 11 bases from V and 2 bases from J, with 12 bases between. Germline CDR1 SGHTA, CDR2 FQGNSA. The DNA for the CDR3 is TGTGCCTCTTCGGCAGGTCAAGAGACCCAGTACTTC. Residues: CASSAGQETQYF.

This chain joins TRBV4-1 and TRBJ1-1; 7 bases match TRBD1. The CDR3 loop spans 17 amino acids. The germline CDR1 and CDR2 sequences are MGHRA and YSYEKL. V shed 4 bases, J shed 3 bases, and the junction held 14 bases outside the gene matches. The CDR3: CASSPTLTTGWDTEAFF. CDR3 nucleotides: TGCGCCAGCAGCCCTACCCTAACGACAGGGTGGGACACTGAAGCTTTCTTT.

The rearrangement joins TRBV18 to TRBJ1-1; tentative D call: TRBD1 (6 bases). This CDR3 contains 14 residues. Germline V gene sequence: CDR1 KGHSH, CDR2 LQKENI. V lost 6 bases to trimming and J lost 3 bases, with 14 bases between them. The CDR3 loop reads CASSPDSFHTEAFF. The CDR3 DNA reads as TGTGCCAGCTCCCCGGACAGTTTTCACACTGAAGCTTTCTTT.

The chain joins TRBV2 to TRBJ2-1; no reliable D call. The CDR3 totals 13 residues. Trimming removed 4 bases at V and 10 bases at J, with 14 bases between. The germline V gene has CDR1 SNHLY and CDR2 FYNNEI. The CDR3 DNA reads TGTGCCAGCAGTGTAAACCAGTTGCTCGAGCAGTTCTTC. It encodes CASSVNQLLEQFF.

The gene calls are TRBV29-1 and TRBJ2-7, with D tentatively TRBD1 (6 bases). The V end lost 6 bases, the J end lost 1 base, and 13 bases lay between the germline ends. Germline-derived CDR1 and CDR2 are SQVTM and ANQGSEA. The CDR3 has 13 amino acids. The CDR3 loop is CSVFTGQSYEQYF. The CDR3 DNA follows: TGCAGCGTGTTTACAGGGCAATCCTACGAGCAGTACTTC.

V gene TRBV11-2 combines with J gene TRBJ1-1, with 10 positions matching TRBD1. This CDR3 is 15 amino acids long. Trimming removed 5 bases from V and 1 base from J; junction bases left unmatched: 4. From germline, CDR1 is SGHAT and CDR2 FQNNGV. CDR3 nucleotide sequence: TGTGCCAGCAGCCCATGGGACAGGGGGAACACTGAAGCTTTCTTT. This sequence encodes CASSPWDRGNTEAFF.

This clone is a singleton in its sample. The rearrangement links TRBV28 to TRBJ2-1; TRBD2 matches at 13 bases. The CDR3 covers 16 residues. The V gene end was trimmed by 5 bases and the J gene end by 9 bases; junction bases not matched to a gene: 10. Per the germline V gene, CDR1 is MDHEN and CDR2 is SYDVKM. DNA for the CDR3: TGTGCCAGCAGTCCTCTAACTAGCGGGAGGGCCCTTGAGCAGTTCTTC. Translating it yields CASSPLTSGRALEQFF.

V and J are TRBV5-6 and TRBJ1-1; 7 positions agree with TRBD1. J gave up 3 bases and V 4 bases, and 12 bases lay outside the gene matches. Germline V gene sequence: CDR1 SGHDT, CDR2 YYEEEE. CDR3 length: 16 amino acids. In DNA, the CDR3 is TGTGCCAGCAGCCAGGTGTTTGGGACAGCAGACACTGAAGCTTTCTTT. It yields the protein CASSQVFGTADTEAFF.

This chain links TRBV10-3 with TRBJ1-2; D not resolved. CDR1 ENHRY and CDR2 SYGVKD come from the germline V gene. V was trimmed by 8 bases and J by 2 bases, leaving 12 bases between them. This CDR3 spans 13 amino acids. The DNA for the CDR3 is TGTGCCATCGGAGGTTTGGGGAACTATGGCTACACCTTC. Translated: CAIGGLGNYGYTF.

The chain uses TRBV25-1 and TRBJ1-1, with D possibly TRBD1 on 5 matching bases. The CDR3 is made up of 12 amino acids. Trimming shortened V by 3 bases and J by 8 bases, and 10 bases separated the two germline ends. Germline CDR1 and CDR2: MGHDK and SYGVNS. In DNA, the CDR3 is TGTGCCAGCAGTGATTGGCAGGGCGAAGCTTTCTTT. Residues: CASSDWQGEAFF.

J is TRBJ1-1 and V is TRBV5-4; TRBD1 agrees at 9 bases. The CDR3 totals 15 residues. Per germline, CDR1 SGHNT and CDR2 YYREEE (reference sequence). The trim removed 2 bases at V and 5 bases at J, leaving 7 bases unmatched. As DNA, the CDR3 is TGTGCCAGCAGCTTAGGGACAGGGAGGAGAACTGAAGCTTTCTTT. Translation: CASSLGTGRRTEAFF.

The CDR3 spells CASKRSLGGRQYNEQFF. The CDR3 DNA sequence: TGTGCCAGCAAAAGGTCCCTCGGCGGAAGACAGTACAATGAGCAGTTCTTC. The chain couples TRBV19 to TRBJ2-1; possible D gene TRBD1, 5 bases. Germline CDR1 and CDR2: LNHDA and SQIVND (reference sequence). V lost 9 bases to trimming and J lost 4 bases, with 25 bases between them. The CDR3 loop spans 17 amino acids.

The chain's CDR3 is CASSLDSRGAYRFGKLFF. CDR3 coding DNA: TGTGCCAGCAGCTTAGATTCCAGGGGCGCTTATCGATTCGGAAAACTGTTTTTT. The chain recombines TRBV7-6 with TRBJ1-4; D is perhaps TRBD1 (6 bases). Germline CDR1 SGHVS, CDR2 FNYEAQ. The CDR3 runs to 18 residues. V lost 1 base and J lost 10, with 25 bases in between.

The genes are TRBV5-1 and TRBJ2-5; D is unclear. V was clipped by 4 bases and J by 3 bases, with 7 bases between them. Germline assignment: CDR1 SGHRS and CDR2 YFSETQ. This CDR3 region has 12 residues. Here the CDR3 reads CASSQREETQYF. CDR3 sequence (DNA): TGCGCCAGCAGCCAACGGGAAGAGACCCAGTACTTC.

The rearrangement links TRBV11-1 to TRBJ2-1, with a tentative D call TRBD2 (7 bases). Trimming cost V 8 bases and J 5 bases, with 10 bases left between them. Germline V gene lookup returns CDR1 SGHAT and CDR2 FQDESV (reference sequence). The CDR3 runs to 12 residues. Here the CDR3 DNA reads TGTGCCAGCCGGGGGGCGCACAATGAGCAGTTCTTC. It is translated as CASRGAHNEQFF.

The J gene is TRBJ1-5, the V gene TRBV28; the D gene is possibly TRBD1 (6 bases). The germline V and J ends were trimmed by 6 bases and 3 bases, with 15 bases remaining between them. CDR3 length: 15 amino acids. Germline V CDR1 and CDR2: MDHEN, SYDVKM. The chain's CDR3 is CASSQGSYTNQPQHF. The CDR3 region has the DNA TGTGCCAGCAGCCAGGGGTCCTATACCAATCAGCCCCAGCATTTT. The whole variable domain, remainder taken from reference TRBV28 and TRBJ1-5, is DVKVTQSSRYLVKRTGEKVFLECVQDMDHENMFWYRQDPGLGLRLIYFSYDVKMKEKGDIPEGYSVSREKKERFSLILESASTNQTSMYLCASSQGSYTNQPQHFGDGTRLSIL.

Comments on this clone: The junction does not match germline at one end; this may be a read error. The rearrangement uses TRBV7-7 and TRBJ2-1; 8 positions agree with TRBD2. The length of the CDR3 is 15 residues. CDR1 is SSHAT and CDR2 is FNYEAQ in the germline V gene (reference sequence). DNA of the CDR3: TGTGCTAGCAGCTTAGGATTAGCGGGGTACAATGAGCAGTTCTTC. Protein sequence: CASSLGLAGYNEQFF.